The next 8 T cell receptor beta chains were all read from a single sample in a study of cytomegalovirus exposure and HLA in healthy donors. Sequenced by immunoSEQ multiplex PCR; TCRdb stores in-frame clones only, minus some. The sample shows 100,000 to 150,000 clones, around nine tenths of them seen only once. Sequencing used PBMCs. These receptors all come from a man younger than 45 in good health and CMV-seronegative.

The chain couples TRBV7-2 to TRBJ2-7; a possible D gene is TRBD1 (6 bases). Germline assignment: CDR1 SGHTA and CDR2 FQGNSA. Trimming stripped 5 bases from V and 3 bases from J, with 17 bases between. This CDR3 is built from 15 residues. The CDR3 DNA reads as TGTGCCAGCAGCCTGGGGGCTCTAAGGGGCTACGAGCAGTACTTC. Protein: CASSLGALRGYEQYF.

The gene calls are TRBV4-3 and TRBJ1-1; D is uncertain. The V and J ends lost 1 base and 7 bases respectively, with 16 bases between them. Germline CDR1 is LGHNA and CDR2 is YSLEER. This CDR3 comprises 15 residues. The CDR3 reads CASSQGRRGGSEAFF. CDR3 sequence (DNA): TGCGCCAGCAGCCAAGGACGCCGGGGAGGTAGTGAAGCTTTCTTT.

The chain couples TRBV11-2 to TRBJ1-1; 7 nucleotides agree with TRBD1. CDR3 size: 15 residues. Germline loops: CDR1 SGHAT, CDR2 FQNNGV. The V and J ends lost 2 bases and 1 base, in that order; junction bases with no gene match: 4. The CDR3 DNA reads as TGTGCCAGCAGCTTACAGGGACAGCCGAACACTGAAGCTTTCTTT. The encoded protein is CASSLQGQPNTEAFF.

This chain connects TRBV7-2 to TRBJ2-7; 7 nucleotides match TRBD1. With 2 bases clipped from V and 3 bases from J, the junction kept 10 bases outside the gene matches. CDR1 and CDR2 (germline): SGHTA, FQGNSA. This CDR3 has 16 amino acids. CDR3 bases: TGTGCCAGCAGCTTAAGGACAGGACTCCCTTACTACGAGCAGTACTTC. Translated: CASSLRTGLPYYEQYF.

J is TRBJ1-5 and V is TRBV6-5; the D gene is possibly TRBD1 (5 bases). The CDR3 totals 15 residues. The V end lost 6 bases, the J end lost 0 bases, and 12 bases lay between the germline ends. Germline V CDR1 and CDR2: MNHEY, SVGAGI. The DNA of the CDR3 is TGTGCCAGCAGCCCAGGGTTCTATAGCAATCAGCCCCAGCATTTT. It codes for CASSPGFYSNQPQHF.

This chain connects TRBV28 to TRBJ1-2, with D possibly being TRBD1 (5 bases). The V gene's germline CDR1 is MDHEN and CDR2 SYDVKM. This CDR3 has 13 residues. The germline V and J ends were trimmed by 8 bases and 5 bases, with 15 bases remaining between them. CDR3: CASSQGSRYGYTF. The CDR3 DNA follows: TGTGCCAGCTCCCAGGGCAGTAGGTATGGCTACACCTTC.

The chain carries TRBV11-2 and TRBJ2-5; 10 nucleotides match TRBD2. V was pared by 2 bases and J by 5 bases, with 2 bases of the junction left unmatched. Germline loops: CDR1 SGHAT, CDR2 FQNNGV. This CDR3 has 14 residues. As DNA, the CDR3 is TGTGCCAGCAGCTTACTAGCGGGGGATGAGACCCAGTACTTC. This sequence encodes CASSLLAGDETQYF. Drawing the rest from reference TRBV11-2 and TRBJ2-5, the complete variable domain is EAGVAQSPRYKIIEKRQSVAFWCNPISGHATLYWYQQILGQGPKLLIQFQNNGVVDDSQLPKDRFSAERLKGVDSTLKIQPAKLEDSAVYLCASSLLAGDETQYFGPGTRLLVL.

The chain links TRBV28 to TRBJ1-5; 8 nucleotides align to TRBD1. Germline-derived CDR1 and CDR2 are MDHEN and SYDVKM. Losses at the gene ends were 6 bases for V and 6 bases for J; bases not matched to a gene: 10. The CDR3 runs 15 residues. CDR3 bases: TGTGCCAGCAGCCCGGACAGGGAAGTTAGTCAGCCCCAGCATTTT. This translates into CASSPDREVSQPQHF.